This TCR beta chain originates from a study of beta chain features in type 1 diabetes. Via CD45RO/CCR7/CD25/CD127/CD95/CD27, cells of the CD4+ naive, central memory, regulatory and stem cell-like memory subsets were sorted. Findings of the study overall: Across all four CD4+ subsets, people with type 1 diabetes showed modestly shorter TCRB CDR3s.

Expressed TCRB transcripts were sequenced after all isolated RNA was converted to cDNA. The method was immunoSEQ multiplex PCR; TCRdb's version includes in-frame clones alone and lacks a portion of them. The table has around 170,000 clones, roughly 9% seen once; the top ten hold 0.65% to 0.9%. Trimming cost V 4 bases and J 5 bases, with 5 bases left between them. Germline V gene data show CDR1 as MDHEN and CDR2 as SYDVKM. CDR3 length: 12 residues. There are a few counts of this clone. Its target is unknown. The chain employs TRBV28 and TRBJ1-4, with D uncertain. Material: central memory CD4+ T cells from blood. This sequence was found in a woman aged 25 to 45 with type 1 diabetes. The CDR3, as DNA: TGTGCCAGCAGTTCACTCAATGAAAAACTGTTTTTT. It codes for CASSSLNEKLFF.